A single sample is the source of the 15 T cell receptor beta chains below, sequenced in a study of tumour-infiltrating T cells in Burkitt lymphoma. The data were produced by immunoSEQ multiplex PCR, yet TCRdb's version contains in-frame clones alone and is incomplete. This table has around 1,400 clones, around 15% appearing once. The specimen sequenced was tumor tissue. The receptors derive from a human donor with Burkitt lymphoma.

This chain uses TRBV2 with TRBJ2-7, with D hard to call. The CDR3 length is 12 residues. Per the germline V gene, CDR1 is SNHLY and CDR2 is FYNNEI. V was pared by 2 bases and J by 2 bases, with 4 bases between. The chain's CDR3 is CASSEKTYEQYV. Written as DNA, the CDR3 is TGTGCCAGCAGTGAAAAGACCTACGAGCAGTACGTC.

This clone was counted only a few times. This chain joins TRBV5-1 and TRBJ1-4; TRBD1 matches at 8 bases. Germline lookup yields CDR1 SGHRS and CDR2 YFSETQ. The CDR3 length is 17 residues. V lost 5 bases, J lost 10 bases, and 19 bases stayed unmatched. CDR3: CASSFSGTGALGGKLFF. CDR3 coding DNA: TGCGCCAGCAGTTTTTCCGGGACAGGAGCCCTGGGGGGAAAACTGTTTTTT.

This clone was seen a few times. The chain is built from TRBV7-2 and TRBJ1-2; D is undetermined. V was trimmed by 5 bases and J by 2 bases, leaving 9 bases between them. This CDR3 spans 13 amino acids. The V gene's germline CDR1 is SGHTA and CDR2 FQGNSA. CDR3 bases: TGTGCCAGCAGCGAACCTCCGAACTATGGCTACACCTTC. This sequence encodes CASSEPPNYGYTF.

This clone was seen a few times. The CDR3 spells CASSEGGNGYGYTF. The DNA for the CDR3 is TGTGCCAGCAGCGAAGGGGGAAATGGCTATGGCTACACCTTC. The V call is TRBV9, the J call TRBJ1-2, with a possible D match to TRBD1 (6 bases). This CDR3 is 14 amino acids long. Germline values: CDR1 SGDLS, CDR2 YYNGEE. The V end was cut by 3 bases, the J end by 4 bases, with 13 bases between.

This chain uses TRBV10-3 with TRBJ1-4; D uncertain. The V and J ends lost 0 bases and 8 bases respectively, with 10 bases between them. CDR3 size: 14 residues. Germline V gene lookup returns CDR1 ENHRY and CDR2 SYGVKD. The CDR3 protein is CAISESGSEEKLFF. Written as DNA, the CDR3 is TGTGCCATCAGTGAGTCCGGGTCGGAAGAAAAACTGTTTTTT.

This chain uses TRBV2 with TRBJ2-1; a weak D match, TRBD2 (6 bases). V lost 2 bases, J lost 6 bases, and 11 bases lay in between. The CDR3 runs to 14 residues. Looked up from germline, CDR1 is SNHLY and CDR2 is FYNNEI. CDR3 loop: CASSETSLLNEQFF. The CDR3 nucleotides are TGTGCCAGCAGTGAAACTAGCTTACTCAATGAGCAGTTCTTC. Looking up the rest from reference TRBV2 and TRBJ2-1 gives the full variable domain: EPEVTQTPSHQVTQMGQEVILRCVPISNHLYFYWYRQILGQKVEFLVSFYNNEISEKSEIFDDQFSVERPDGSNFTLKIRSTKLEDSAMYFCASSETSLLNEQFFGPGTRLTVL.

This clone was counted a few times. The chain couples TRBV27 to TRBJ1-1; no clear D. The germline V and J ends were trimmed by 3 bases and 1 base, with 6 bases remaining between them. Germline V lookup: CDR1 MNHEY, CDR2 SMNVEV (reference sequence). This CDR3 has 13 residues. CDR3 sequence reads: CASSFGPNTEAFF. CDR3 bases: TGTGCCAGCAGTTTCGGGCCGAACACTGAAGCTTTCTTT.

This clone was counted only a few times. V usage is TRBV15 and J usage is TRBJ1-1; D uncertain. CDR1 is LNHNV and CDR2 is YYDKDF in the germline V gene (reference sequence). V was trimmed by 1 base and J by 3 bases, leaving 6 bases between them. This CDR3 comprises 13 residues. CDR3 nucleotides: TGTGCCACCAGCAGAGGGGGAGACACTGAAGCTTTCTTT. Translating gives CATSRGGDTEAFF.

The V call is TRBV6-5, the J call TRBJ2-2; the match to TRBD1 covers 7 bases. CDR3 length: 15 amino acids. With 7 bases clipped from V and 0 bases from J, the junction kept 5 bases outside the gene matches. Germline CDR1 MNHEY, CDR2 SVGAGI. Here the CDR3 reads CASISDRPNTGELFF. For the CDR3, the DNA is TGTGCCAGCATCTCGGACAGGCCGAACACCGGGGAGCTGTTTTTT.

The V and J genes are TRBV9 and TRBJ2-3; a possible D gene is TRBD2 (5 bases). This CDR3 region has 15 residues. V dropped 4 bases and J dropped 0 bases, with 12 bases sitting between them. Germline V CDR1 and CDR2: SGDLS, YYNGEE. CDR3 DNA: TGTGCCAGCAGCTCTGGACTGGCTAGCACAGATACGCAGTATTTT. Its protein product is CASSSGLASTDTQYF. Using reference TRBV9 and TRBJ2-3 for the parts outside the CDR3, the full variable domain is DSGVTQTPKHLITATGQRVTLRCSPRSGDLSVYWYQQSLDQGLQFLIQYYNGEERAKGNILERFSAQQFPDLHSELNLSSLELGDSALYFCASSSGLASTDTQYFGPGTRLTVL.

The chain joins TRBV4-3 to TRBJ1-6; no clear D. The germline gives CDR1 LGHNA, CDR2 YSLEER. V was cut by 0 bases and J by 6 bases, with 9 bases left in between. This CDR3 contains 15 residues. CDR3 in DNA: TGCGCCAGCAGCCAAGACTGGGCAGCTAATTCACCCCTCCACTTT. Translated: CASSQDWAANSPLHF.

The V call is TRBV6-1, the J call TRBJ2-7; no clear D. The CDR3 has 14 residues. The germline V gene encodes CDR1 MNHNS and CDR2 SASEGT. The V end lost 7 bases, the J end lost 3 bases, and 16 bases lay between the germline ends. CDR3 sequence reads: CASKYDSGGYEQYV. Here the CDR3 DNA reads TGTGCCAGCAAATACGACTCGGGCGGCTACGAGCAGTACGTC.

The sample holds a few counts of this clone. The CDR3 nucleotides are TGTGCCAGCAGCTGGACAGGGTACACTGAAGCTTTCTTT. Its translation: CASSWTGYTEAFF. The chain combines TRBV7-2 with TRBJ1-1, with 8 bases lining up with TRBD1. The V gene's germline CDR1 is SGHTA and CDR2 FQGNSA. With V trimmed by 4 bases and J by 3 bases, 1 base remained unmatched. This CDR3 has 13 residues.

The chain recombines TRBV7-3 with TRBJ2-3, with TRBD2 as a possible D gene (5 bases). The V end was cut by 5 bases, the J end by 0 bases, with 12 bases between. This CDR3 comprises 15 residues. Germline CDR1 is SGHTA and CDR2 is FQGTGA. The CDR3 loop is CASSRTRGSTDTQYF. CDR3 nucleotide sequence: TGTGCCAGCAGCCGAACCCGGGGAAGCACAGATACGCAGTATTTT.

This rearrangement joins TRBV29-1 to TRBJ1-2, with D unresolved. This CDR3 contains 13 residues. Per the germline V gene, CDR1 is SQVTM and CDR2 is ANQGSEA. V lost 2 bases and J lost 5, with 12 bases in between. CDR3 in DNA: TGCAGCGTTGAAATAGTATTTCCGTATGGCTACACCTTC. It is translated as CSVEIVFPYGYTF. Full variable domain (remainder filled in from reference TRBV29-1 and TRBJ1-2): SAVISQKPSRDICQRGTSLTIQCQVDSQVTMMFWYRQQPGQSLTLIATANQGSEATYESGFVIDKFPISRPNLTFSTLTVSNMSPEDSSIYLCSVEIVFPYGYTFGSGTRLTVV.